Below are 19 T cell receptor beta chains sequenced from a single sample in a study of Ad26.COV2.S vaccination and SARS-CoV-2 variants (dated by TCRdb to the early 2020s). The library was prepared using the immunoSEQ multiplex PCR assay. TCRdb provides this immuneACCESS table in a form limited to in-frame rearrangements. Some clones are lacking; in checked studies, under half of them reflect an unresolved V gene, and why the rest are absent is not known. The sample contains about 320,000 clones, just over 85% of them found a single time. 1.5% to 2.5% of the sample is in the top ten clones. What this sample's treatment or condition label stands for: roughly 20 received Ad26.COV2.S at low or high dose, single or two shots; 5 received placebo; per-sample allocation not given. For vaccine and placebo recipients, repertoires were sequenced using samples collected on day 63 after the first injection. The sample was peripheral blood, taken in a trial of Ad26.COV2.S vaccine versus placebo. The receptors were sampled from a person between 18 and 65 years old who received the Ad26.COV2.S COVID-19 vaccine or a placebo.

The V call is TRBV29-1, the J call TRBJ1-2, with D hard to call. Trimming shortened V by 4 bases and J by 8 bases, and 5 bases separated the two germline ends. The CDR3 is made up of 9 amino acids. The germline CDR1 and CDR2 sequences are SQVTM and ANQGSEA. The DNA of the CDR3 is TGCAGCGTTGCGTCGGGCTACACCTTC. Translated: CSVASGYTF.

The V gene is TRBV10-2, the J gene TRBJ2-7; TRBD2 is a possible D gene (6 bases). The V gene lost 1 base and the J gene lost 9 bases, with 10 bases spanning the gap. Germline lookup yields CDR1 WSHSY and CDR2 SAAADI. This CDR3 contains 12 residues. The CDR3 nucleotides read TGCGCCAGCAGTGAGTTGGAGGGGTGGCAGTACTTC. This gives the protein CASSELEGWQYF.

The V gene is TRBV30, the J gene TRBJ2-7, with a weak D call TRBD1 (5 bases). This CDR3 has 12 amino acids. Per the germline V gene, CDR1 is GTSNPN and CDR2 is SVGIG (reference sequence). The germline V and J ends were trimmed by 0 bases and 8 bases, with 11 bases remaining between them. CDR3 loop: CAWSVQVSQQYF. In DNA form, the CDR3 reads TGTGCCTGGAGTGTACAGGTATCACAGCAGTACTTC.

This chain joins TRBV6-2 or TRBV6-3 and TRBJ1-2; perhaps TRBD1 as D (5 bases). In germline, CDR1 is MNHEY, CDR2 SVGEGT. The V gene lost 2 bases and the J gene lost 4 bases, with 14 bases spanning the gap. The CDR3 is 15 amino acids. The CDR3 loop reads CASSYGPGSAYGYTF. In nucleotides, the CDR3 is TGTGCCAGCAGTTACGGTCCAGGGTCGGCCTATGGCTACACCTTC.

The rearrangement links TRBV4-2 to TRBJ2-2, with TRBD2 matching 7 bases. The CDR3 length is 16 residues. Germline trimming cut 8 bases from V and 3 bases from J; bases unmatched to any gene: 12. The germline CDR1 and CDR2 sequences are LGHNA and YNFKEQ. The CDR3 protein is CASRAPTLADTGELFF. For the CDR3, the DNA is TGTGCCAGCCGGGCGCCGACGCTAGCGGACACCGGGGAGCTGTTTTTT.

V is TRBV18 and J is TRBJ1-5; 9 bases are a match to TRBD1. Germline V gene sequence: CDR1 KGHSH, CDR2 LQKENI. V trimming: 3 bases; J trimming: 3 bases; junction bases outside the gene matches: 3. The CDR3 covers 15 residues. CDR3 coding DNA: TGTGCCAGCTCACCCGGGACAGGGAACAATCAGCCCCAGCATTTT. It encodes CASSPGTGNNQPQHF.

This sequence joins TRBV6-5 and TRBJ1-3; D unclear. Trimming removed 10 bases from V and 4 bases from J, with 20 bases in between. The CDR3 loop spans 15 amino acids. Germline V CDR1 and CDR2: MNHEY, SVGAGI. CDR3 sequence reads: CATLGLGFTGNTIYF. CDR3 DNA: TGTGCCACCCTGGGGTTGGGGTTCACCGGAAACACCATATATTTT.

CDR3 sequence (DNA): TGTGCCAGCTCACCACCAGGGGAGGGCCAGCCCCAGCATTTT. This codes for CASSPPGEGQPQHF. V gene TRBV18 combines with J gene TRBJ1-5, with a tentative D call TRBD1 (5 bases). The V and J ends lost 0 bases and 7 bases respectively, with 10 bases between them. The germline CDR1 and CDR2 sequences are KGHSH and LQKENI. This CDR3 comprises 14 residues.

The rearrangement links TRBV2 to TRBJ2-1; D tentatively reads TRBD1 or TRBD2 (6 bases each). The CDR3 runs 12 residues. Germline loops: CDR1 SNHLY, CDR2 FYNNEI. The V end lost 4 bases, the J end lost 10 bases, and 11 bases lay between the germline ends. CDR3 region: CASSGRGEEQFF. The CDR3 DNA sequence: TGTGCCAGCAGTGGGAGGGGGGAGGAGCAGTTCTTC.

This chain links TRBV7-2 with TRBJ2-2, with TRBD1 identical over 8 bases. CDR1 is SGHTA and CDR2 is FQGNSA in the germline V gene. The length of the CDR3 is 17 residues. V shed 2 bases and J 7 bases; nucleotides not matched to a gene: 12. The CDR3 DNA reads TGTGCCAGCAGCTTACGGGCAGGGGGCGGTTATTTCGGGGAGCTGTTTTTT. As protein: CASSLRAGGGYFGELFF.

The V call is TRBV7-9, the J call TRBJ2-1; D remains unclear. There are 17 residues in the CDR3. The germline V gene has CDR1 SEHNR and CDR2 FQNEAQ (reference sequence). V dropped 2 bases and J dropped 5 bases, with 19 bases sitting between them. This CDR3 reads CASSLSQANMGNNEQFF. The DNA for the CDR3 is TGTGCCAGCAGCTTAAGCCAGGCCAATATGGGGAACAATGAGCAGTTCTTC.

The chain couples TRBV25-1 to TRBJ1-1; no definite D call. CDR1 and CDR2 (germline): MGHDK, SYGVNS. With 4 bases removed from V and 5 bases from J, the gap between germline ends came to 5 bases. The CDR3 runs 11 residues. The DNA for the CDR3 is TGTGCCAGCAGTGTATGGACTGAAGCTTTCTTT. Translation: CASSVWTEAFF.

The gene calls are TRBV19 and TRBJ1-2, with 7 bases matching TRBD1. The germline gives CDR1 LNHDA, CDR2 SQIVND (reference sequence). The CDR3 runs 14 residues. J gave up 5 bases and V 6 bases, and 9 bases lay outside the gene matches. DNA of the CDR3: TGTGCCAGTAGAGAGACCGGGACAGAGTATGGCTACACCTTC. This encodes CASRETGTEYGYTF.

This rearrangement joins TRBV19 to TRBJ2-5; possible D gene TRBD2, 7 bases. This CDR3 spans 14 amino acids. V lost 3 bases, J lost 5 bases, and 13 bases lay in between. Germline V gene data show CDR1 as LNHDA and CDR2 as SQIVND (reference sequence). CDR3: CASSIPGGWETQYF. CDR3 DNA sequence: TGTGCCAGTAGTATCCCGGGGGGCTGGGAGACCCAGTACTTC.

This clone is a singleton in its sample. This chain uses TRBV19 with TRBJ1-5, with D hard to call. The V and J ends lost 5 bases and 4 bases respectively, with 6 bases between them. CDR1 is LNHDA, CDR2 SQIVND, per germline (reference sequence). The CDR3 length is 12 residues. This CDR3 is CASSPLNQPQHF. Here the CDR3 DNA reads TGTGCCAGTAGTCCCCTTAATCAGCCCCAGCATTTT.

The CDR3 spells CAWSVWVLGNDYGYTF. The CDR3 region has the DNA TGTGCCTGGAGTGTATGGGTTCTGGGGAACGATTATGGCTACACCTTC. This rearrangement joins TRBV30 to TRBJ1-2; no reliable D call. The CDR3 covers 16 residues. Germline values: CDR1 GTSNPN, CDR2 SVGIG (reference sequence). Trimming stripped 0 bases from V and 5 bases from J, with 19 bases between.

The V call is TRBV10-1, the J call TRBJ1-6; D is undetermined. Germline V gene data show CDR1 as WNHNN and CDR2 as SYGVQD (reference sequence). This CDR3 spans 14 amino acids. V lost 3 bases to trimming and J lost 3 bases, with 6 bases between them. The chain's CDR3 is CASSDGSYNSPLHF. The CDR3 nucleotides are TGCGCCAGCAGTGACGGGAGCTATAATTCACCCCTCCACTTT.

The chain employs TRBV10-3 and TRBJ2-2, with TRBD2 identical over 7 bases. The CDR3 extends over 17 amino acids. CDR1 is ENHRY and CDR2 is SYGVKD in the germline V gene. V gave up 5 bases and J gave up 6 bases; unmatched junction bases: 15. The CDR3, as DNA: TGTGCCATCAGTCCACGACTAGCCGGAACCGGGCCCGGGGAGCTGTTTTTT. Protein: CAISPRLAGTGPGELFF.

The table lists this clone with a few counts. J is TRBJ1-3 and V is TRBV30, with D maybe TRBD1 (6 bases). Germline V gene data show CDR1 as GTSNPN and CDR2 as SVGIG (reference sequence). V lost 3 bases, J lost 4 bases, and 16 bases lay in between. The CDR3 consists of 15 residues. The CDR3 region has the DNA TGTGCCTGGAGCGGCGGCGGGGGCCGAGGAAACACCATATATTTT. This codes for CAWSGGGGRGNTIYF.